This T cell receptor (beta chain) was observed in a study of metastatic and nonmetastatic thyroid tumors. For the study at large: The authors compared repertoires across blood and tumor or nodule tissue from malignant and benign thyroid patients. Study observations and caveats: When malignant thyroid tumors were compared with benign nodules, TCR beta diversity was reportedly significantly higher in the malignant tumors. This held in both blood and tumor samples.

The authors' processing: Clinicopathological groups differed in CDR3, with these differences serving to build a distant-metastasis classifier for papillary thyroid cancer. TCRdb re-called clones from the PCR reads using MiXCR. The authors' filters were not applied to this entry. This sample carries 20,000 to 25,000 clones, less than 40% of them seen once, and the ten largest clones take approximately 22%. This clone was recorded at least ten times. Its antigen is unknown. Prior to thyroid surgery, none of the patients had received any treatment. The sample comprised blood. The receptor was derived from a male donor with papillary thyroid cancer or a benign thyroid nodule (not recorded which). Some clones in this sample may be carry-over from other donors' samples.

As DNA, the CDR3 is TGTGCCAGCAGCTGGACTAGCGGGAACACCGGGGAGCTGTTTTTT. This translates into CASSWTSGNTGELFF. The chain is built from TRBV5-4 and TRBJ2-2; 10 positions agree with TRBD2. Germline assignment: CDR1 SGHNT and CDR2 YYREEE (reference sequence). The junction had 0 bases not matched to a gene; V was cut back by 3 bases and J by 1 base. The CDR3 runs 15 residues.